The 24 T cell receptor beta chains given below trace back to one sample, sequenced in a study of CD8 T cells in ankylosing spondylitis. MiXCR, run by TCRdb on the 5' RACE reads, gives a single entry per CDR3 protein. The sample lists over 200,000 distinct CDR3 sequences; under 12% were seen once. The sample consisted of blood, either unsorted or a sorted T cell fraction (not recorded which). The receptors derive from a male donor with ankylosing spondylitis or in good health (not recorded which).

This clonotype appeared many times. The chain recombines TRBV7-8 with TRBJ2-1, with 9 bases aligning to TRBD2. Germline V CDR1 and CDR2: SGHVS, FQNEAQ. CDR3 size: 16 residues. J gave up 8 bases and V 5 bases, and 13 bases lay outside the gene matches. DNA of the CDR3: TGTGCCAGCAGCCCCATCCTAGCGGGGCTTTTCGATGAGCAGTTCTTC. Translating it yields CASSPILAGLFDEQFF.

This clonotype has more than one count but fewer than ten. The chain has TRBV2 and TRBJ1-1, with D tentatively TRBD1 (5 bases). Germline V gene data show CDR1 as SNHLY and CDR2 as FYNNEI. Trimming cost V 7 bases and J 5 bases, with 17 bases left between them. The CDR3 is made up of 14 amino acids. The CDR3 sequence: CASTMDRGRTEAFF. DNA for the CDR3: TGTGCCAGCACCATGGACCGGGGCAGGACTGAAGCTTTCTTT. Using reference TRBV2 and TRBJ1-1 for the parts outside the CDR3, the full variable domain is EPEVTQTPSHQVTQMGQEVILRCVPISNHLYFYWYRQILGQKVEFLVSFYNNEISEKSEIFDDQFSVERPDGSNFTLKIRSTKLEDSAMYFCASTMDRGRTEAFFGQGTRLTVV.

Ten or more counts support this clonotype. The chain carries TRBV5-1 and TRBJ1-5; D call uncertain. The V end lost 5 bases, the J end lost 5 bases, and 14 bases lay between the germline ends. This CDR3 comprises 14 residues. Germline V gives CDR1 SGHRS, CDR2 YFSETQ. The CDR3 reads CASSLGGWDQPQHF. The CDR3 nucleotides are TGCGCCAGCAGTTTAGGTGGGTGGGATCAGCCCCAGCATTTT.

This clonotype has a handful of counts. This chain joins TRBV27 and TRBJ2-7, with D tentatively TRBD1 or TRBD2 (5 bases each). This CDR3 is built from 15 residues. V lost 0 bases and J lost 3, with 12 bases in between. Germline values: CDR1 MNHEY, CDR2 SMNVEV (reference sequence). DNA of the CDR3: TGTGCCAGCAGTTTATCGGCAGGGACCGGCTACGAGCAGTACTTC. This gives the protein CASSLSAGTGYEQYF.

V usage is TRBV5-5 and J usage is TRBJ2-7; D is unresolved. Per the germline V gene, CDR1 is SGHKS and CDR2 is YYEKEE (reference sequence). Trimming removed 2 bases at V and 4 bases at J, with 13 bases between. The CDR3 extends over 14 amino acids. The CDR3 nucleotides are TGTGCCAGCAGCTTCAGCACAGAGTCTTACGAGCAGTACTTC. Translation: CASSFSTESYEQYF.

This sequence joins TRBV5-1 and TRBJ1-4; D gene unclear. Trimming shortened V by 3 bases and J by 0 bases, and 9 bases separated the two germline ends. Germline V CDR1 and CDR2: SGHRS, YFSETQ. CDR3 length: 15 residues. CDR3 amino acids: CASSSGSATNEKLFF. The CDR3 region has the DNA TGCGCCAGCAGCTCGGGCTCCGCAACTAATGAAAAACTGTTTTTT.

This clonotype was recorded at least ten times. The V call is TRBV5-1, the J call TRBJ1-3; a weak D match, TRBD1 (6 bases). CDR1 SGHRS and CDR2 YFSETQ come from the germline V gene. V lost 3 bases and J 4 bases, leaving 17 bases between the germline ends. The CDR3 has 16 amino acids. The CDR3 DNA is TGCGCCAGCAGCTGGACGATGGGACAAACCGGAAACACCATATATTTT. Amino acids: CASSWTMGQTGNTIYF.

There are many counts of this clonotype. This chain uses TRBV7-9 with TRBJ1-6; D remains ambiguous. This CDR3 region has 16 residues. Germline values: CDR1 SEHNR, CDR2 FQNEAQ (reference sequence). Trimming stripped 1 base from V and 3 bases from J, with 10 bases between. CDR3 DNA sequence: TGTGCCAGCAGCTTAGTGACGGGAGACTATAATTCACCCCTCCACTTT. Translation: CASSLVTGDYNSPLHF.

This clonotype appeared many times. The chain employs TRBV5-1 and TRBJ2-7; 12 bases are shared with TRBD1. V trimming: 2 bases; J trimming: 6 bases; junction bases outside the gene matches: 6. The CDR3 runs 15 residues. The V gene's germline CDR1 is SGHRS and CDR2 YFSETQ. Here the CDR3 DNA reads TGCGCCAGCAGCTTCTCCGGGACAGGGGGCGCCGAGCAGTACTTC. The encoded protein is CASSFSGTGGAEQYF.

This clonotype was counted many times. The CDR3 nucleotides read TGTGCCAGCAGTTTAGGTTTGGCAGGGGGCAATCAGCCCCAGCATTTT. This translates into CASSLGLAGGNQPQHF. The chain employs TRBV12-3 or TRBV12-4 and TRBJ1-5, with a weak D call TRBD1 (6 bases). The CDR3 extends over 16 amino acids. The V and J ends lost 1 base and 2 bases respectively, with 12 bases between them.

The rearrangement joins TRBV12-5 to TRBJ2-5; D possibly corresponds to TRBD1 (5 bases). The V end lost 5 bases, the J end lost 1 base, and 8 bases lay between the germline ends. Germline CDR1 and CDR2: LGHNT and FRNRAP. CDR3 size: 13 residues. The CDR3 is CASGPDTQETQYF. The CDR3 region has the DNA TGTGCTAGTGGTCCGGACACCCAAGAGACCCAGTACTTC.

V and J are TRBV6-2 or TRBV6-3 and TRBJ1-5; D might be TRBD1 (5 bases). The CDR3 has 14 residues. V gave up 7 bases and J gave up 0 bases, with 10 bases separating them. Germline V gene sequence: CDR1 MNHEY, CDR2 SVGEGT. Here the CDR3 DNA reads TGTGCCAGCAACTGGGGGAATAGCAATCAGCCCCAGCATTTT. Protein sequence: CASNWGNSNQPQHF.

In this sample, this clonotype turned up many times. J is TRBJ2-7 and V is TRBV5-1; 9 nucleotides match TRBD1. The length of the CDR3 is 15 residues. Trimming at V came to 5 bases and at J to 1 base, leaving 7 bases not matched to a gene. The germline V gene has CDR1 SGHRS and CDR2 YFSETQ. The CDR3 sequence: CASRPTGGSSYEQYF. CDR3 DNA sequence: TGCGCCAGCAGACCGACAGGGGGATCGTCCTACGAGCAGTACTTC.

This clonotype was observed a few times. The DNA for the CDR3 is TGTGCCAGCAGCGTAGAACCTAGCGGGGGGACCTACGAGCAGTACTTC. Amino acid sequence: CASSVEPSGGTYEQYF. J is TRBJ2-7 and V is TRBV9; 11 nucleotides match TRBD2. The CDR3 consists of 16 residues. V lost 0 bases, J lost 2 bases, and 4 bases stayed unmatched. Germline V lookup: CDR1 SGDLS, CDR2 YYNGEE.

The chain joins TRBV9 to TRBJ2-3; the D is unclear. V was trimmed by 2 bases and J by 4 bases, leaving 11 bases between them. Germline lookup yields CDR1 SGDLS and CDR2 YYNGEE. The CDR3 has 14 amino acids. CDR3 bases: TGTGCCAGCAGCGTGGGTACTGGATCAGATACGCAGTATTTT. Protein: CASSVGTGSDTQYF.

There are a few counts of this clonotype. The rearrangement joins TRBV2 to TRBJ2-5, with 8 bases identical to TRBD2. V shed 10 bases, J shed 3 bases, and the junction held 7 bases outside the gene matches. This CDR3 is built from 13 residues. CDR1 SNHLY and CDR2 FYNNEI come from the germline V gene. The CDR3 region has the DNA TGTGCCACATATAGCGGGGTCAAAGAGACCCAGTACTTC. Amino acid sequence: CATYSGVKETQYF.

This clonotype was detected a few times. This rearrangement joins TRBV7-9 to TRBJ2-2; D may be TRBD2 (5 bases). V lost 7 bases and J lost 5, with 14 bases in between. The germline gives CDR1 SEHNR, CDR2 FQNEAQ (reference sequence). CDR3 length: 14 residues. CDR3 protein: CASTSGLGTGELFF. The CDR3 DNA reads TGTGCCAGCACCTCGGGGTTGGGTACCGGGGAGCTGTTTTTT.

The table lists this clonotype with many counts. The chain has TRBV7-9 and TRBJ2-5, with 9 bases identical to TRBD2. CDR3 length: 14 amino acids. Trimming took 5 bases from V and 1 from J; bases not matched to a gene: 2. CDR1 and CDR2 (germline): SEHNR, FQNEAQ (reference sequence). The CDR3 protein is CASSVSGGQETQYF. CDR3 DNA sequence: TGTGCCAGCAGCGTTAGCGGGGGCCAAGAGACCCAGTACTTC.

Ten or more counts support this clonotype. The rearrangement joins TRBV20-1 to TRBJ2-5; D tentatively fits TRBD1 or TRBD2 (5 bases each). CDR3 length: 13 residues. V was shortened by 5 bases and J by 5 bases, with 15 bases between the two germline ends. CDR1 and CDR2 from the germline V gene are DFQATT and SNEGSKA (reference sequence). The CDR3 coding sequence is TGCAGTGCTGACACCGGGACGGAGGAGACCCAGTACTTC. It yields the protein CSADTGTEETQYF.

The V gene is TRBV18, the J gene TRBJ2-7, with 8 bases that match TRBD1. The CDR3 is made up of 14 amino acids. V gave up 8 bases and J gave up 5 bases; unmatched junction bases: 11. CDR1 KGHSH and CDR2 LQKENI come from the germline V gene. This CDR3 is CASRLDRGGHEQYF. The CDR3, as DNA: TGTGCCAGCCGTCTTGACAGGGGTGGGCACGAGCAGTACTTC.

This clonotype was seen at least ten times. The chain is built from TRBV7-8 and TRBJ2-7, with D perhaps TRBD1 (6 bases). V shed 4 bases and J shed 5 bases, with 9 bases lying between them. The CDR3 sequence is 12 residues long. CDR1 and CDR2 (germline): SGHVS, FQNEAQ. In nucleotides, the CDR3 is TGTGCCAGCAGCTCACAGGGAAACGAGCAGTACTTC. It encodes CASSSQGNEQYF.

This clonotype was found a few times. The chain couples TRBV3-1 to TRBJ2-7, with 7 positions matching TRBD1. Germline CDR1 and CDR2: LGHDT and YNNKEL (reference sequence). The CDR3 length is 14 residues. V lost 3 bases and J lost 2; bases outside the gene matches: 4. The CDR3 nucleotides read TGTGCCAGCAGCCAGCCGACAGGGCCCTACGAGCAGTACTTC. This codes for CASSQPTGPYEQYF.

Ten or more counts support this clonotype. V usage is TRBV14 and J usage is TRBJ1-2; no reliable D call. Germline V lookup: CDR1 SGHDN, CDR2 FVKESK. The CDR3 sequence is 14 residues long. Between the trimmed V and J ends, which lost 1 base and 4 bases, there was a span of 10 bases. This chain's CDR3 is CASSQGADIYGYTF. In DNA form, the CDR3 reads TGTGCCAGCAGCCAAGGAGCAGACATCTATGGCTACACCTTC.

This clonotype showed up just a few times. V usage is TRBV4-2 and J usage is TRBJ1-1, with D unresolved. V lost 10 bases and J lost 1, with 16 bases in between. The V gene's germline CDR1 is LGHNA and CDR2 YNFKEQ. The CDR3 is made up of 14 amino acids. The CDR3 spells CATGPSTANTEAFF. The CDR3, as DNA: TGTGCCACCGGACCCAGTACAGCGAACACTGAAGCTTTCTTT.